The 27 T cell receptor beta chains given below trace back to one sample, sequenced in a study of molecular identifiers for immune sequencing clone quantification. Each CDR3 protein is one row after TCRdb ran MiXCR on the PCR reads. The sample has 350,000 or so distinct CDR3 sequences; about 21% are singletons. The sequencing sample was made of naive CD8+ T cells from blood, with Jurkat cell RNA spiked in. Subset of the sample: FACS-sorted CD8+CD4-CCR7+CD45RA+ naive T cells. These receptors were collected from a human donor in good health. Some libraries in this study had Jurkat cell RNA spiked in.

In its sample, this clonotype was seen many times. The J gene is TRBJ2-3, the V gene TRBV12-3 or TRBV12-4; D may be TRBD1 (6 bases). V dropped 3 bases and J dropped 1 base, with 11 bases sitting between them. The CDR3 spans 15 residues. CDR3 sequence reads: CASSFRGSGTDTQYF. CDR3 coding DNA: TGTGCCAGCAGTTTCAGGGGTTCCGGCACAGATACGCAGTATTTT.

The chain carries TRBV4-2 and TRBJ2-7; D remains ambiguous. Germline V gene sequence: CDR1 LGHNA, CDR2 YNFKEQ. Trimming took off 0 bases at V and 6 bases at J, with 18 bases between the two ends. The CDR3 has 16 residues. In DNA, the CDR3 is TGTGCCAGCAGCCAAGATTTAGGAGCAATGTCGGTCGAGCAGTACTTC. This encodes CASSQDLGAMSVEQYF.

This clonotype has at least ten counts. The rearrangement links TRBV7-2 to TRBJ2-5; D gene ambiguous. Trimming cost V 5 bases and J 1 base, with 17 bases left between them. The CDR3 covers 16 residues. Germline V gives CDR1 SGHTA, CDR2 FQGNSA. The CDR3 DNA is TGTGCCAGCAGCCCACACAGAGGAAGGGTCCAAGAGACCCAGTACTTC. The encoded protein is CASSPHRGRVQETQYF.

In its sample, this clonotype was seen many times. For the CDR3, the DNA is TGTGCCAGCAGTTACTCGCCGCAGGGGATGGACACTGAAGCTTTCTTT. Amino acid sequence: CASSYSPQGMDTEAFF. The J gene is TRBJ1-1, the V gene TRBV6-5; tentatively, D is TRBD1 (6 bases). CDR3 length equals 16 residues. CDR1 is MNHEY and CDR2 is SVGAGI in the germline V gene. With 0 bases removed from V and 3 bases from J, the gap between germline ends came to 14 bases.

This clonotype showed up just a few times. The CDR3 DNA reads as TGCAGTGCTAGAGGTGGGTACACTGAAGCTTTCTTT. Its protein is CSARGGYTEAFF. The gene calls are TRBV20-1 and TRBJ1-1, with D hard to call. CDR3 length: 12 amino acids. CDR1 DFQATT and CDR2 SNEGSKA come from the germline V gene (reference sequence). V dropped 1 base and J dropped 3 bases, with 6 bases sitting between them.

Many counts were recorded for this clonotype. The V gene is TRBV14, the J gene TRBJ2-7; 12 bases are a match to TRBD2. The CDR3 extends over 16 amino acids. Per germline, CDR1 SGHDN and CDR2 FVKESK. Germline trimming cut 0 bases from V and 4 bases from J; bases unmatched to any gene: 4. The CDR3 protein is CASSQELAGGFYEQYF. CDR3 nucleotides: TGTGCCAGCAGCCAAGAACTAGCGGGAGGATTTTACGAGCAGTACTTC. The variable domain in full, completed from reference TRBV14 and TRBJ2-7, reads EAGVTQFPSHSVIEKGQTVTLRCDPISGHDNLYWYRRVMGKEIKFLLHFVKESKQDESGMPNNRFLAERTGGTYSTLKVQPAELEDSGVYFCASSQELAGGFYEQYFGPGTRLTVT.

This clonotype was seen at least ten times. The chain is built from TRBV5-1 and TRBJ2-5; D is unclear. The V and J ends lost 4 bases and 0 bases respectively, with 4 bases between them. Germline CDR1 and CDR2: SGHRS and YFSETQ. The CDR3 runs 12 residues. The CDR3 region is CASSPNQETQYF. The CDR3, as DNA: TGCGCCAGCAGCCCGAACCAAGAGACCCAGTACTTC.

This clonotype showed up just a few times. The chain's CDR3 is CASSPDRVGGEKLFF. The DNA for the CDR3 is TGTGCCAGTAGTCCGGACAGGGTCGGCGGTGAAAAACTGTTTTTT. J is TRBJ1-4 and V is TRBV19; the match to TRBD1 covers 8 bases. Germline CDR1 LNHDA, CDR2 SQIVND (reference sequence). J gave up 7 bases and V 5 bases, and 9 bases lay outside the gene matches. The CDR3 runs 15 residues.

This clonotype occurred many times. The V and J genes are TRBV6-6 and TRBJ1-3; D possibly corresponds to TRBD1 (6 bases). The CDR3 contains 13 residues. The V gene lost 6 bases and the J gene lost 2 bases, with 8 bases spanning the gap. Germline assignment: CDR1 MNHNY and CDR2 SVGAGI (reference sequence). As DNA, the CDR3 is TGTGCCAGCAGCTCAGGGGCTGGAAACACCATATATTTT. Protein sequence: CASSSGAGNTIYF.

This clonotype was observed many times. The chain has TRBV4-1 and TRBJ1-1; a weak D match, TRBD1 (5 bases). Germline V gene lookup returns CDR1 MGHRA and CDR2 YSYEKL. The length of the CDR3 is 15 residues. V was trimmed by 5 bases and J by 6 bases, leaving 19 bases between them. CDR3 sequence: CASSGTRGARAEAFF. As DNA, the CDR3 is TGCGCCAGCAGCGGTACCCGTGGGGCCCGGGCTGAAGCTTTCTTT.

The table lists this clonotype with many counts. The chain has TRBV7-6 and TRBJ1-3; D possibly corresponds to TRBD1 (5 bases). The length of the CDR3 is 17 residues. V shed 1 base and J shed 0 bases, with 13 bases lying between them. Germline V gene sequence: CDR1 SGHVS, CDR2 FNYEAQ. DNA for the CDR3: TGTGCCAGCAGCTTAGGAGCGAAAGGACACTCTGGAAACACCATATATTTT. The encoded protein is CASSLGAKGHSGNTIYF.

The chain uses TRBV7-2 and TRBJ2-5; D remains unclear. The V and J ends lost 5 bases and 2 bases respectively, with 12 bases between them. CDR1 is SGHTA, CDR2 FQGNSA, per germline. The CDR3 runs to 14 residues. CDR3 sequence: CASSLGFHQETQYF. DNA of the CDR3: TGTGCCAGCAGCCTAGGTTTCCATCAAGAGACCCAGTACTTC.

Points on this clonotype: A clone one base away is much larger, so this may be a read error. The V call is TRBV28, the J call TRBJ2-3, with 10 bases that match TRBD2. Per the germline V gene, CDR1 is MDHEN and CDR2 is SYDVKM. The CDR3 extends over 15 amino acids. The CDR3 region has the DNA TGTGCCAGCAGTCTTACTCAGCGGGGGGGAGATACGCAGTGTTTT. This translates into CASSLTQRGGDTQCF.

As regards this clonotype: A read error may be the cause here, since a much bigger clone is one base away. The rearrangement joins TRBV7-8 to TRBJ1-1, with 7 bases lining up with TRBD1. CDR1 is SGHVS and CDR2 is FQNEAQ in the germline V gene. This CDR3 is built from 15 residues. CDR3 sequence reads: CASSSLQGVGTGAFF. Here the CDR3 DNA reads TGTGCCAGCAGCTCCCTCCAGGGGGTGGGGACTGGAGCTTTCTTT.

Many counts were recorded for this clonotype. J is TRBJ1-6 and V is TRBV7-9; 9 nucleotides line up with TRBD1. V shed 5 bases and J 4 bases; nucleotides not matched to a gene: 3. CDR3 length: 15 residues. Germline V gene sequence: CDR1 SEHNR, CDR2 FQNEAQ (reference sequence). CDR3 region: CASSRGQGYNSPLHF. The CDR3 region has the DNA TGTGCCAGCAGCCGGGGACAGGGATATAATTCACCCCTCCACTTT. The full variable domain, completed using reference TRBV7-9 and TRBJ1-6, is DTGVSQNPRHKITKRGQNVTFRCDPISEHNRLYWYRQTLGQGPEFLTYFQNEAQLEKSRLLSDRFSAERPKGSFSTLEIQRTEQGDSAMYLCASSRGQGYNSPLHFGNGTRLTVT.

A remark on this clonotype: A junction end diverges from the germline sequence, so it may reflect a read error. The V gene is TRBV28, the J gene TRBJ1-3; D is unresolved. CDR3 size: 12 residues. From germline, CDR1 is MDHEN and CDR2 SYDVKM. The CDR3 here is CASRPPGNTVYF. CDR3 nucleotide sequence: TGTGCCAGCAGGCCTCCCGGAAACACCGTATATTTT.

This clonotype was detected ten times or more. The chain combines TRBV4-3 with TRBJ1-1, with D possibly TRBD1 on 6 matching bases. Germline V lookup: CDR1 LGHNA, CDR2 YSLEER. The CDR3 is 14 residues long. Trimming removed 0 bases at V and 10 bases at J, with 15 bases between. CDR3 DNA sequence: TGCGCCAGCAGCCAAGATAACAGGGTAAATGGAGCTTTCTTT. This encodes CASSQDNRVNGAFF.

This clonotype was counted at least ten times. The chain uses TRBV6-6 and TRBJ2-6, with 8 bases fitting TRBD1. The V segment lost 6 bases and the J segment 0 bases; nucleotides outside the gene matches: 19. The length of the CDR3 is 21 residues. Germline CDR1 reads MNHNY; CDR2 reads SVGAGI (reference sequence). CDR3 sequence reads: CASRADRVFSQSNSGANVLTF. The DNA for the CDR3 is TGTGCCAGCAGGGCGGACAGGGTTTTTAGCCAATCTAACTCTGGGGCCAACGTCCTGACTTTC.

This clonotype appeared a few times. The chain recombines TRBV19 with TRBJ1-1; D gene unclear. The germline V gene encodes CDR1 LNHDA and CDR2 SQIVND (reference sequence). The CDR3 contains 13 residues. The V and J ends lost 0 bases and 5 bases respectively, with 7 bases between them. This CDR3 is CASSIDLMTEAFF. The CDR3 DNA sequence: TGTGCCAGTAGTATAGATCTAATGACTGAAGCTTTCTTT.

The V call is TRBV7-9, the J call TRBJ1-4; D call uncertain. The CDR3 is 16 amino acids. With 5 bases removed from V and 7 bases from J, the gap between germline ends came to 20 bases. Germline CDR1 is SEHNR and CDR2 is FQNEAQ (reference sequence). CDR3 residues: CASSPEGDHRGEKLFF. For the CDR3, the DNA is TGTGCCAGCAGCCCGGAAGGTGACCACCGGGGTGAAAAACTGTTTTTT. The whole variable domain, filled in from reference TRBV7-9 and TRBJ1-4, reads DTGVSQNPRHKITKRGQNVTFRCDPISEHNRLYWYRQTLGQGPEFLTYFQNEAQLEKSRLLSDRFSAERPKGSFSTLEIQRTEQGDSAMYLCASSPEGDHRGEKLFFGSGTQLSVL.

This clonotype occurred many times. The chain links TRBV19 to TRBJ1-2; 7 nucleotides line up with TRBD1. CDR1 and CDR2 from the germline V gene are LNHDA and SQIVND (reference sequence). The ends lost 7 bases at V and 7 bases at J; junction bases unmatched: 18. This CDR3 is built from 16 residues. This CDR3 reads CASTSTSRGQGTGYTF. DNA for the CDR3: TGTGCCAGTACCAGTACTTCTAGGGGGCAAGGGACTGGCTACACCTTC.

In its sample, this clonotype was seen a few times. This chain joins TRBV7-9 and TRBJ2-3, with D maybe TRBD2 (6 bases). CDR1 is SEHNR, CDR2 FQNEAQ, per germline (reference sequence). This CDR3 contains 18 residues. Trimming removed 5 bases from V and 0 bases from J, with 21 bases in between. The CDR3 loop reads CASSREERDSPSTDTQYF. The CDR3 DNA is TGTGCCAGCAGCAGGGAAGAACGGGACTCTCCTAGCACAGATACGCAGTATTTT.

A note on this clonotype: At one boundary the junction diverges from the germline segment, which might be a read error. This chain connects TRBV6-2 or TRBV6-3 to TRBJ2-3; 9 bases line up with TRBD2. Germline CDR1 and CDR2: MNHEY and SVGEGT. The CDR3 spans 16 residues. In DNA, the CDR3 is TGTGCCGGCAGTTACCCTGGCGGGAGGGGCACAGATACGCAGTATTTT. Amino acids: CAGSYPGGRGTDTQYF.

The chain carries TRBV11-2 and TRBJ1-1; D gene unclear. Per the germline V gene, CDR1 is SGHAT and CDR2 is FQNNGV. The CDR3 has 15 amino acids. Trimming shortened V by 4 bases and J by 1 base, and 13 bases separated the two germline ends. This CDR3 reads CASSSPRGENTEAFF. The CDR3 DNA reads as TGTGCCAGCAGCTCCCCACGTGGAGAGAACACTGAAGCTTTCTTT.

There are many counts of this clonotype. The chain carries TRBV7-8 and TRBJ2-1; D is possibly TRBD2 (5 bases). The V and J ends lost 5 bases and 9 bases respectively, with 17 bases between them. The CDR3 covers 14 residues. Germline CDR1 SGHVS, CDR2 FQNEAQ. The CDR3, as DNA: TGTGCCAGCAGCCCCCCGACGGGGTGGCGTGAGCAGTTCTTC. It yields the protein CASSPPTGWREQFF.

This clonotype was seen a few times. The rearrangement links TRBV7-9 to TRBJ2-1; D may be TRBD2 (6 bases). CDR3 size: 15 residues. Deletions cut 1 base from V and 9 bases from J, with 16 bases between. CDR1 and CDR2 (germline): SEHNR, FQNEAQ (reference sequence). In DNA form, the CDR3 reads TGTGCCAGCAGCTTAGTGGCGGGACCCTTGGCTGAGCAGTTCTTC. It is translated as CASSLVAGPLAEQFF.

In its sample, this clonotype was seen many times. The chain has TRBV29-1 and TRBJ2-5; D is unresolved. The CDR3 has 14 residues. Germline values: CDR1 SQVTM, CDR2 ANQGSEA. Trimming shortened V by 3 bases and J by 3 bases, and 14 bases separated the two germline ends. The CDR3 bases are TGCAGCGTTGATTATTCGTACGACGAAGAGACCCAGTACTTC. It encodes CSVDYSYDEETQYF.